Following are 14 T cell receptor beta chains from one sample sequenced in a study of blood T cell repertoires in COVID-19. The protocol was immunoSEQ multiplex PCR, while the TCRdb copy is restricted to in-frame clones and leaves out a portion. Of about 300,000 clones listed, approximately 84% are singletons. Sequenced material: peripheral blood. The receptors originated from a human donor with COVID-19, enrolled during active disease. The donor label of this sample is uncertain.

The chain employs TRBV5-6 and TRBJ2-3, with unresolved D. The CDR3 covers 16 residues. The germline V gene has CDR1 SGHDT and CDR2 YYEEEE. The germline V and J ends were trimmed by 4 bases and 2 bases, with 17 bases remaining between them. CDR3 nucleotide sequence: TGTGCCAGCAGCCCCACCCTTTGGCAGAACACAGATACGCAGTATTTT. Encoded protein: CASSPTLWQNTDTQYF. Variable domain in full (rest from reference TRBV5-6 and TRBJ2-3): DAGVTQSPTHLIKTRGQQVTLRCSPKSGHDTVSWYQQALGQGPQFIFQYYEEEERQRGNFPDRFSGHQFPNYSSELNVNALLLGDSALYLCASSPTLWQNTDTQYFGPGTRLTVL.

CDR3 DNA: TGTGCCAGCAGCGTAGGGGCTAGGGGGTACAATGAGCAGTTCTTC. As protein: CASSVGARGYNEQFF. The chain recombines TRBV9 with TRBJ2-1; possibly TRBD1 for D (6 bases). V lost 0 bases, J lost 4 bases, and 11 bases lay in between. The germline V gene encodes CDR1 SGDLS and CDR2 YYNGEE. The CDR3 spans 15 residues. Full variable domain (rest looked up from reference TRBV9 and TRBJ2-1): DSGVTQTPKHLITATGQRVTLRCSPRSGDLSVYWYQQSLDQGLQFLIQYYNGEERAKGNILERFSAQQFPDLHSELNLSSLELGDSALYFCASSVGARGYNEQFFGPGTRLTVL.

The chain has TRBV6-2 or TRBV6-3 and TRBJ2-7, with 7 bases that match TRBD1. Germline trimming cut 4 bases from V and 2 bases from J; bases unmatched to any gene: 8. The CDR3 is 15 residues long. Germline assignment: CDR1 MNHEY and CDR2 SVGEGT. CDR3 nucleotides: TGTGCCAGCAGTTCCCGCCGGACAGGCCCCTACGAGCAGTACTTC. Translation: CASSSRRTGPYEQYF.

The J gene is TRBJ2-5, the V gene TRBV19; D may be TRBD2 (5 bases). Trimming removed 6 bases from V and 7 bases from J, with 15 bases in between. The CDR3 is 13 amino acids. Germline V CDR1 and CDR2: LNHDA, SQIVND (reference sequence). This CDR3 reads CASRTGRTATQYF. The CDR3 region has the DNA TGTGCCAGTAGGACCGGACGGACTGCGACCCAGTACTTC.

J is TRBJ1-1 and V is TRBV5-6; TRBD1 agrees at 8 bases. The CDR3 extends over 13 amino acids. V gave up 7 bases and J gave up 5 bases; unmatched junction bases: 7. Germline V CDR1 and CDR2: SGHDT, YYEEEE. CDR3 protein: CASSTGASTEAFF. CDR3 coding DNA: TGTGCCAGCTCGACAGGGGCCTCGACTGAAGCTTTCTTT.

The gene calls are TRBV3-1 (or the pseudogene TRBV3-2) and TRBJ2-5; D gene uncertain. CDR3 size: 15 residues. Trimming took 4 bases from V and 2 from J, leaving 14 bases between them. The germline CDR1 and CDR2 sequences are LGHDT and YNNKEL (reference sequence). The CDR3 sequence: CASSPAVTLQETQYF. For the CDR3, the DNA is TGTGCCAGCAGCCCCGCCGTGACACTTCAAGAGACCCAGTACTTC.

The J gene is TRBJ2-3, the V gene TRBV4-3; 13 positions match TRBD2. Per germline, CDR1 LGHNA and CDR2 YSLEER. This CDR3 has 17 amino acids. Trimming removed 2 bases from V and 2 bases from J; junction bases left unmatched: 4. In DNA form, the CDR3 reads TGCGCCAGCAGCCAACAGGGGACTAGCGGGAACACAGATACGCAGTATTTT. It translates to CASSQQGTSGNTDTQYF.

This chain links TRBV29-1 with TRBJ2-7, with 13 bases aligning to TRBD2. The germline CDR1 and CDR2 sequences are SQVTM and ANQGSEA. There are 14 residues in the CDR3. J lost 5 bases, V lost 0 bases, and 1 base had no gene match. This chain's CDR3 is CSVEDGLAGDEQYF. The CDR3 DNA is TGCAGCGTTGAAGATGGACTAGCGGGGGACGAGCAGTACTTC.

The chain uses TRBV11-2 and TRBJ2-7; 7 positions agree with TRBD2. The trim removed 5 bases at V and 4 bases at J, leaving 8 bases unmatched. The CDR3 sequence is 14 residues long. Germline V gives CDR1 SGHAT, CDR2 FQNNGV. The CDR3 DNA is TGTGCCAGCAGCCCCTTCGGGAGGTGGTACGAGCAGTACTTC. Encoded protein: CASSPFGRWYEQYF.

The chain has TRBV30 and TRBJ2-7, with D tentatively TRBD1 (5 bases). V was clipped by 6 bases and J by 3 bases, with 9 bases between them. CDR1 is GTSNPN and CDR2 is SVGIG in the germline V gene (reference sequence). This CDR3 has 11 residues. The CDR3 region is CACKGVYEQYF. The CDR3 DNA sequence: TGTGCCTGTAAAGGGGTCTACGAGCAGTACTTC.

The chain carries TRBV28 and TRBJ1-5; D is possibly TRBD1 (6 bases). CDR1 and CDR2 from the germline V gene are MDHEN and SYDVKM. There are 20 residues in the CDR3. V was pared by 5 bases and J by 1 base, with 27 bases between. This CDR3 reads CASSGPITGSLEGSNQPQHF. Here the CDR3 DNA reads TGTGCCAGCAGTGGTCCCATCACAGGGAGCCTCGAGGGAAGCAATCAGCCCCAGCATTTT.

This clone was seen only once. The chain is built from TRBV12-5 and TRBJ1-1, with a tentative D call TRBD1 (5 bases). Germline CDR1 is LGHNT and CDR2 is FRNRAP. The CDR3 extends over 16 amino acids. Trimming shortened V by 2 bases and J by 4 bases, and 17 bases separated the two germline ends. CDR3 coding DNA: TGTGCTAGTGGTTTGACGCCTCTAACAGGTAGCACTGAAGCTTTCTTT. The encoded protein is CASGLTPLTGSTEAFF.

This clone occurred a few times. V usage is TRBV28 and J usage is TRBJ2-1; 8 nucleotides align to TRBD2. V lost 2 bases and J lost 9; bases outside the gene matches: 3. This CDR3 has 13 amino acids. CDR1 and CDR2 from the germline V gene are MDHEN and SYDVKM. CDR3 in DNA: TGTGCCAGCAGTTTAGGACTAGCTGCTGAGCAGTTCTTC. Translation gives CASSLGLAAEQFF.

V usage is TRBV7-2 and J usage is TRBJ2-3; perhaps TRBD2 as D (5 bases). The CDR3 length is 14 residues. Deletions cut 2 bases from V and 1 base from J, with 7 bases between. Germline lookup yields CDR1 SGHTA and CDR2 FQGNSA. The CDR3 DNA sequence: TGTGCCAGCAGCTTATCAGCGGGCACAGATACGCAGTATTTT. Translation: CASSLSAGTDTQYF.